The rows below give T cell receptor beta chains drawn from one sample of a study of blood T cell repertoires in COVID-19. TCRdb keeps only in-frame clones here, not all; method: immunoSEQ multiplex PCR. The sample includes roughly 76,000 clones, 87% of them seen just once. The sequencing input was peripheral blood. These receptors came from a man in his thirties or forties with acute or convalescent COVID-19. The CDR3 runs from the conserved cysteine through the conserved F or W. A D gene is named only where the DNA matches it firmly. Clone size appears in some rows only: once, few, many, or a class for an expanded clone.

CASSQDQGFSYEQYF TGCGCCAGCAGCCAAGACCAGGGGTTCTCCTACGAGCAGTACTTC TRBV4-1 NA few TRBJ2-7
CATSRAWGGDTQYF TGTGCCACTAGCAGGGCCTGGGGGGGAGATACGCAGTATTTT TRBV6-5 TRBD2 NA TRBJ2-3
CASSVGGGYNEQFF TGTGCCAGCAGCGTTGGCGGGGGGTACAATGAGCAGTTCTTC TRBV9 TRBD2 NA TRBJ2-1
CSVEFTGVLGYGYTF TGCAGCGTTGAATTCACAGGGGTCCTCGGCTATGGCTACACCTTC TRBV29-1 TRBD1 NA TRBJ1-2
CASSTSAPSYEQYF TGTGCCAGCAGCACTAGCGCCCCTTCCTACGAGCAGTACTTC TRBV7-3 TRBD2 NA TRBJ2-7
CASFGDSADTQYF TGTGCCAGTTTCGGGGATAGTGCAGATACGCAGTATTTT TRBV19 NA NA TRBJ2-3
CASSPGTVSYNEQFF TGTGCCAGCAGCCCCGGGACAGTCTCTTACAATGAGCAGTTCTTC TRBV11-2 TRBD1 NA TRBJ2-1
CASSTGQANTGELFF TGTGCCAGCAGCACGGGACAGGCGAACACCGGGGAGCTGTTTTTT TRBV7-2 TRBD1 NA TRBJ2-2
CASSPGTSGLAKNIQYF TGCGCCAGCAGCCCCGGGACTAGCGGACTAGCCAAAAACATTCAGTACTTC TRBV4-1 TRBD2 NA TRBJ2-4
CASRVQGAGYGYTF TGTGCCAGCAGGGTACAGGGGGCGGGCTATGGCTACACCTTC TRBV28 TRBD1 NA TRBJ1-2
CASRYKLGHNLSYEQYF TGTGCCAGCAGGTACAAATTGGGACACAATCTCTCCTACGAGCAGTACTTC TRBV28 NA NA TRBJ2-7
CARSGRGDEQFF TGTGCCCGCAGCGGGCGGGGGGATGAGCAGTTCTTC TRBV9 TRBD2 NA TRBJ2-1
CASSPADTDTQYF TGTGCCAGCAGTCCAGCGGACACAGATACGCAGTATTTT TRBV28 NA few TRBJ2-3
CASSHLGGGPKYF TGTGCCAGCAGCCACCTCGGAGGGGGCCCTAAGTACTTC TRBV6-5 NA NA TRBJ2-5
CASSKSDGESGYTF TGCGCCAGCAGCAAAAGCGACGGGGAGTCTGGCTACACCTTC TRBV5-1 NA NA TRBJ1-2
CASSSSTGELFF TGTGCCAGCAGTTCTTCCACCGGGGAGCTGTTTTTT TRBV12-3/TRBV12-4 NA NA TRBJ2-2
CASSVTSTSNAGELFF TGTGCCAGCAGCGTAACGTCGACTAGCAACGCCGGGGAGCTGTTTTTT TRBV7-2 TRBD2 NA TRBJ2-2
CASSQADRDNSPLHF TGCGCCAGCAGCCAAGCGGACAGGGATAATTCACCCCTCCACTTT TRBV4-1 TRBD1 few TRBJ1-6
CASSLGDLTGEAFF TGCGCCAGCAGCTTGGGGGACCTGACAGGGGAAGCTTTCTTT TRBV5-1 TRBD1 NA TRBJ1-1
CASSFGRNTEAFF TGTGCCAGCAGCTTTGGCCGGAACACTGAAGCTTTCTTT TRBV11-2 NA NA TRBJ1-1
CASSEGPRAQYF TGTGCCAGCAGTGAAGGACCCAGGGCTCAGTACTTC TRBV2 NA NA TRBJ2-4
CSGQGTYNEQFF TGCAGCGGACAGGGGACTTACAATGAGCAGTTCTTC TRBV29-1 TRBD1 NA TRBJ2-1
CASSNGTGVGQPQHF TGTGCCAGCAGCAACGGGACAGGGGTTGGCCAGCCCCAGCATTTT TRBV21-1 NA NA TRBJ1-5
CASSLVQATQPQHF TGTGCCAGCAGTTTAGTACAGGCAACCCAGCCCCAGCATTTT TRBV28 NA NA TRBJ1-5
CASSIDRGLSYEQYF TGTGCCAGTAGTATTGACAGGGGGCTATCCTACGAGCAGTACTTC TRBV19 TRBD1 NA TRBJ2-7
CASSWTGTTEAFF TGTGCCAGCAGCTGGACCGGGACAACTGAAGCTTTCTTT TRBV7-2 NA NA TRBJ1-1
CASSRTRGKANVLTF TGTGCCAGCAGCAGAACTAGGGGGAAGGCCAACGTCCTGACTTTC TRBV7-2 NA NA TRBJ2-6
CASSQDPSRNYGYTF TGTGCCAGCAGCCAAGATCCTAGTCGGAACTATGGCTACACCTTC TRBV3-1/TRBV3-2 NA NA TRBJ1-2
CASSQVWTGGQFF TGCGCCAGCAGCCAAGTTTGGACAGGGGGGCAGTTCTTC TRBV4-1 TRBD1 once TRBJ2-1
CASSTTPGITGELFF TGTGCCAGCAGCACCACCCCAGGGATCACCGGGGAGCTGTTTTTT TRBV5-7 NA NA TRBJ2-2
CASSLFSSVGSDTQYF TGTGCCAGCAGCTTATTTTCTAGCGTGGGCTCAGATACGCAGTATTTT TRBV7-2 NA NA TRBJ2-3
CASSPNSGNYNEQFF TGTGCCAGCAGCCCAAATAGCGGGAATTACAATGAGCAGTTCTTC TRBV7-3 TRBD2 NA TRBJ2-1
CASSVEGQGLVGYTF TGTGCCAGCAGCGTAGAGGGACAGGGTTTGGTTGGCTACACCTTC TRBV9 TRBD1 NA TRBJ1-2
CASSSTGGTDTQYF TGTGCCAGTAGTAGCACAGGGGGCACAGATACGCAGTATTTT TRBV19 TRBD1 NA TRBJ2-3
CASSTRLAGPSTDTQYF TGTGCCAGTAGTACCAGACTAGCGGGACCTAGCACAGATACGCAGTATTTT TRBV19 TRBD2 few TRBJ2-3
CASSLEEGWGTGELFF TGTGCCAGCAGCTTAGAAGAGGGCTGGGGCACCGGGGAGCTGTTTTTT TRBV11-2 NA NA TRBJ2-2
CASSSPRDRETQYF TGTGCCAGCAGTTCGCCCCGGGACAGGGAGACCCAGTACTTC TRBV27 TRBD1 NA TRBJ2-5
CASKGGSYNEQFF TGTGCCAGTAAGGGGGGGTCGTACAATGAGCAGTTCTTC TRBV19 NA NA TRBJ2-1
CAISEIKGAGSPLHF TGTGCCATCAGCGAGATCAAGGGGGCTGGGTCACCCCTCCACTTT TRBV10-3 TRBD1 NA TRBJ1-6
CASSSTPQAGDNEQFF TGTGCCAGCAGCTCAACCCCCCAAGCGGGAGATAATGAGCAGTTCTTC TRBV7-3 TRBD2 once TRBJ2-1
CASKGEGWAKNIQYF TGTGCCAGCAAGGGGGAAGGGTGGGCCAAAAACATTCAGTACTTC TRBV28 NA once TRBJ2-4
CASSSRGERSYEQYF TGTGCCAGCAGCTCGCGGGGGGAGCGGAGCTACGAGCAGTACTTC TRBV7-3 TRBD2 NA TRBJ2-7
CAWRFSGQQETQYF TGTGCCTGGAGGTTCTCGGGACAGCAAGAGACCCAGTACTTC TRBV30 TRBD1 few TRBJ2-5
CASSNGRAGELFF TGTGCCAGCAGTAACGGGAGGGCAGGGGAGCTGTTTTTT TRBV6-6 TRBD2 NA TRBJ2-2
CASSVEGTSGILSTDTQYF TGTGCCAGCAGCGTAGAAGGGACTAGCGGAATCCTTAGCACAGATACGCAGTATTTT TRBV9 TRBD2 NA TRBJ2-3
CASGHEEGGITGANVLTF TGTGCCAGTGGCCACGAGGAGGGTGGGATCACTGGGGCCAACGTCCTGACTTTC TRBV19 NA NA TRBJ2-6
CAWSGAGGAQPQHF TGTGCCTGGAGCGGGGCGGGGGGCGCGCAGCCCCAGCATTTT TRBV30 NA NA TRBJ1-5
CAAKTGGPGNTIYF TGTGCCGCGAAAACAGGGGGACCAGGAAACACCATATATTTT TRBV15 TRBD1 NA TRBJ1-3
CAWSVLAGTDTQYF TGTGCCTGGAGTGTACTAGCGGGCACAGATACGCAGTATTTT TRBV30 TRBD2 NA TRBJ2-3
CATSRDGETQYF TGTGCCACCAGCAGAGACGGAGAGACCCAGTACTTC TRBV15 NA NA TRBJ2-5
CASSSADRKNEQFF TGTGCCAGCAGTTCAGCGGACAGGAAAAATGAGCAGTTCTTC TRBV28 TRBD1 NA TRBJ2-1
CASSSLGTSYEQYF TGTGCCAGCAGCTCCCTCGGGACATCTTACGAGCAGTACTTC TRBV11-2 NA NA TRBJ2-7
CASSQDQGGHEYF TGCGCCAGCAGCCAAGATCAGGGAGGGCATGAATATTTT TRBV4-1 NA NA TRBJ1-3
CASSRTPDNKYEQYF TGTGCCAGCAGCCGCACCCCCGACAACAAGTACGAGCAGTACTTC TRBV3-1/TRBV3-2 NA NA TRBJ2-7
CASSLALGSPRETQYF TGCGCCAGCAGCCTCGCCCTAGGGAGTCCTCGAGAGACCCAGTACTTC TRBV4-1 NA NA TRBJ2-5